This is a list of T cell receptor beta chains from one sample in a study of molecular identifiers for immune sequencing clone quantification. TCRdb re-derived calls from the PCR reads in MiXCR, one entry per CDR3 protein. The sample includes around 480,000 distinct CDR3 sequences, less than 30% of them seen just once. Specimen: naive CD8+ T cells from blood, with Jurkat cell RNA spiked in. The receptors originated from a human donor in good health. Some libraries in this study had Jurkat cell RNA spiked in. The CDR3 runs from the conserved cysteine through the conserved F or W. A row's size may be missing; if present it is once, few, many or a size class.

few,TRBV28,CASSEAGVLHNDTQYF
few,TRBV10-3,CAISEMGQETQYF
.,TRBV12-3/TRBV12-4,CASSLAGKDQPQHF
.,TRBV30,CAWSVGPNTEAFF
many,TRBV29-1,CSVDPKNTGELFF
.,TRBV20-1,CSALGRFGGWAQHF
few,TRBV20-1,CSAAGHSTDTQYF
.,TRBV20-1,CSARMGLAYEQYF
.,TRBV7-3,CASSLIVGEGPPGELFF
few,TRBV3-1,CASSQDQSENYGYTF
.,TRBV7-9,CASSYSLGGRMAFF
many,TRBV2,CANQQDMNTEAFF
many,TRBV27,CASSPGPAQHF
once,TRBV5-6,CASSLGHYEAFF
few,TRBV28,CASRLGQGSYEQYF
many,TRBV7-2,CASSLLLAGSTDTQYF
many,TRBV2,CASSAGQSTDTQYF
.,TRBV6-5,CASRKGQTQPQHF
.,TRBV4-1,CASSQRQGRDEQYF
few,TRBV27,CASSWSGGLLDTQYF
.,TRBV28,CASSTDGYEQYF
many,TRBV9,CASSVVGRSQETQYF
.,TRBV13,CASSLGGQGDTEAFF
few,TRBV24-1,CATSPETYTDTEAFF
many,TRBV12-3/TRBV12-4,CASSHTFQETQYF
many,TRBV2,CASSERGRTYEQYF
.,TRBV5-3,CASSFQLSYEQYF
.,TRBV7-2,CASSFIGAGGEQFF
few,TRBV6-5,CASSRTNYGYTF
.,TRBV19,CASSKYGGYGYTF
.,TRBV25-1,CASSDHKQYF
.,TRBV9,CASSGTEDSYEQYF
few,TRBV6-5,CASSYKGSRYEQYF